These 7 T cell receptor beta chains came from one sample sequenced in a study of radiotherapy plus CTLA-4 blockade in lung cancer. The method was immunoSEQ multiplex PCR; TCRdb's version includes in-frame clones alone and lacks a portion of them. The sample has 45,000 to 60,000 clones, 79% seen once. The material was peripheral blood, obtained from a patient treated with radiotherapy plus ipilimumab. Receptor source: a human donor with non-small cell lung cancer who had a complete response to radiotherapy plus ipilimumab.

The V and J genes are TRBV19 and TRBJ1-5; tentative D call: TRBD1 (5 bases). The V and J ends lost 5 bases and 3 bases respectively, with 20 bases between them. The CDR3 consists of 17 residues. Germline V gene data show CDR1 as LNHDA and CDR2 as SQIVND (reference sequence). This CDR3 is CASSFRAGRRVNQPQHF. Written as DNA, the CDR3 is TGTGCCAGTAGTTTCAGGGCTGGACGCCGAGTCAATCAGCCCCAGCATTTT.

In its sample, this clone was seen a few times. The chain couples TRBV29-1 to TRBJ2-1; 10 nucleotides agree with TRBD2. There are 13 residues in the CDR3. Germline V gene data show CDR1 as SQVTM and CDR2 as ANQGSEA. With V trimmed by 6 bases and J by 3 bases, 2 bases remained unmatched. CDR3 sequence reads: CSVRTSGYNEQFF. CDR3 nucleotides: TGCAGCGTCAGGACTAGCGGCTACAATGAGCAGTTCTTC.

The V and J genes are TRBV30 and TRBJ2-7; 7 positions match TRBD2. CDR3 length: 13 residues. V shed 3 bases and J 0 bases; nucleotides not matched to a gene: 2. Germline V gives CDR1 GTSNPN, CDR2 SVGIG (reference sequence). The CDR3 reads CAWRGGSSYEQYF. For the CDR3, the DNA is TGTGCCTGGAGAGGCGGGAGCTCCTACGAGCAGTACTTC. The variable domain in full, with the rest retrieved from reference TRBV30 and TRBJ2-7, is SQTIHQWPATLVQPVGSPLSLECTVEGTSNPNLYWYRQAAGRGLQLLFYSVGIGQISSEVPQNLSASRPQDRQFILSSKKLLLSDSGFYLCAWRGGSSYEQYFGPGTRLTVT.

The V call is TRBV29-1, the J call TRBJ1-5; 7 bases are shared with TRBD1. Germline-derived CDR1 and CDR2 are SQVTM and ANQGSEA. The junction had 5 bases not matched to a gene; V was cut back by 1 base and J by 2 bases. This CDR3 is built from 15 residues. CDR3 amino acids: CSVEVTGDGNQPQHF. The DNA for the CDR3 is TGCAGCGTTGAAGTTACAGGGGATGGCAATCAGCCCCAGCATTTT.

The gene calls are TRBV6-1 and TRBJ1-4; 7 bases fit TRBD1. V shed 7 bases and J 4 bases; nucleotides not matched to a gene: 3. Germline assignment: CDR1 MNHNS and CDR2 SASEGT. The length of the CDR3 is 13 residues. CDR3 bases: TGTGCCAGCAAGGACAGGAGTAATGAAAAACTGTTTTTT. This translates into CASKDRSNEKLFF.

The chain recombines TRBV6-1 with TRBJ1-5; D gene uncertain. Per germline, CDR1 MNHNS and CDR2 SASEGT. The CDR3 is made up of 14 amino acids. The V end lost 2 bases, the J end lost 1 base, and 6 bases lay between the germline ends. CDR3 DNA: TGTGCCAGCAGTGAAAGCCTAAGCAATCAGCCCCAGCATTTT. Its protein product is CASSESLSNQPQHF.

This rearrangement joins TRBV20-1 to TRBJ2-3, with D unresolved. Germline CDR1 reads DFQATT; CDR2 reads SNEGSKA (reference sequence). Trimming stripped 5 bases from V and 3 bases from J, with 6 bases between. The CDR3 is made up of 11 amino acids. For the CDR3, the DNA is TGCAGTGCTGGCGGTACAGATACGCAGTATTTT. It translates to CSAGGTDTQYF.